These 10 T cell receptor beta chains originate from one sample sequenced in a study of T cell responses to AZD1222 COVID-19 vaccine (dated by TCRdb to the early 2020s). The time point label corresponds to: about 28 days (+/-7) after the second vaccine dose. The method behind the library was the immunoSEQ multiplex PCR assay. TCRdb mirrors the immuneACCESS table, restricted to in-frame sequences. Some clones are absent from its copies; in checked studies, under half trace to an unresolved V gene, and the reason for the others is unknown. In this sample the table shows 150,000 to 250,000 clones, approximately 93% of which occur a single time. The ten largest clones represent 0.9% to 1.1% of the sample. The sample in question was peripheral blood, obtained 28 days after the second AZD1222 dose. These receptors all stem from an adult who received the AZD1222 COVID-19 vaccine.

The chain carries TRBV27 and TRBJ1-2; TRBD1 matches 7 bases. Losses at the gene ends were 8 bases for V and 4 bases for J; bases not matched to a gene: 4. The CDR3 loop spans 12 amino acids. Germline V gene data show CDR1 as MNHEY and CDR2 as SMNVEV (reference sequence). The CDR3 region is CASRTGFYGYTF. The CDR3 coding sequence is TGTGCCAGCCGGACAGGTTTCTATGGCTACACCTTC.

V gene TRBV19 combines with J gene TRBJ1-2; a weak D match, TRBD1 (6 bases). CDR3 length equals 15 residues. Trimming stripped 3 bases from V and 0 bases from J, with 11 bases between. Germline V gene data show CDR1 as LNHDA and CDR2 as SQIVND (reference sequence). The CDR3 nucleotides are TGTGCCAGTAGTATTCAGACAGGAGCTAACTATGGCTACACCTTC. The encoded protein is CASSIQTGANYGYTF.

The V call is TRBV12-5, the J call TRBJ1-2; possibly TRBD1 for D (5 bases). V lost 1 base to trimming and J lost 3 bases, with 24 bases between them. The CDR3 totals 19 residues. Per the germline V gene, CDR1 is LGHNT and CDR2 is FRNRAP. This CDR3 is CASGLDPGGIRARYYGYTF. DNA of the CDR3: TGTGCTAGTGGTTTGGACCCCGGGGGGATCAGGGCCCGATACTATGGCTACACCTTC.

Concerning this clone: The germline gene is not matched at one end of the junction; a read error may be the cause. The gene calls are TRBV11-3 and TRBJ1-2; D is perhaps TRBD1 (6 bases). Germline loops: CDR1 SGHNT, CDR2 YENEEA. This CDR3 region has 12 residues. The CDR3 spells CASSHFGGRILF. The CDR3 DNA sequence: TGTGCCAGCAGCCATTTCGGGGGGCGAATCCTCTTC.

The rearrangement joins TRBV9 to TRBJ2-4, with 7 bases fitting TRBD2. Germline V lookup: CDR1 SGDLS, CDR2 YYNGEE. This CDR3 is 16 amino acids long. V lost 4 bases and J lost 3; bases outside the gene matches: 10. CDR3 coding DNA: TGTGCCAGCAGCAAAACGGGGTCGGGAGGCAAAAACATTCAGTACTTC. Its protein is CASSKTGSGGKNIQYF.

CDR3 nucleotide sequence: TGTGCCAGCACCACTTACACAGATACGCAGTATTTT. Its translation is CASTTYTDTQYF. The V call is TRBV7-2, the J call TRBJ2-3; D unresolved. The germline gives CDR1 SGHTA, CDR2 FQGNSA. The CDR3 is 12 amino acids. The germline V and J ends were trimmed by 7 bases and 2 bases, with 7 bases remaining between them.

The rearrangement joins TRBV6-1 to TRBJ1-6; D call uncertain. Trimming shortened V by 4 bases and J by 0 bases, and 10 bases separated the two germline ends. Per the germline V gene, CDR1 is MNHNS and CDR2 is SASEGT. The CDR3 contains 16 residues. The CDR3 sequence: CASSVGLSSYNSPLHF. In DNA form, the CDR3 reads TGTGCCAGCAGTGTGGGCCTTAGCTCCTATAATTCACCCCTCCACTTT.

CDR3 sequence: CASSVAGAREKLFF. The DNA of the CDR3 is TGTGCCAGCAGCGTAGCAGGGGCGAGGGAAAAACTGTTTTTT. The gene calls are TRBV9 and TRBJ1-4; maybe TRBD1 (6 bases). The CDR3 contains 14 residues. The V gene's germline CDR1 is SGDLS and CDR2 YYNGEE. Trimming pared 0 bases from V and 8 bases from J, leaving 11 bases between.

CDR3: CASSEPKTYIYAGHGKEQPQHF. CDR3 sequence (DNA): TGTGCCAGCAGCGAGCCAAAGACGTACATCTACGCGGGACACGGGAAGGAACAGCCCCAGCATTTT. The chain uses TRBV21-1 and TRBJ1-5. TRBV21-1 is designated a pseudogene. There are 22 residues in the CDR3.

A single count supports this clone. This rearrangement joins TRBV11-2 to TRBJ2-5; 11 bases match TRBD2. The CDR3 is 17 amino acids. The germline CDR1 and CDR2 sequences are SGHAT and FQNNGV. Trimming at V came to 1 base and at J to 0 bases, leaving 4 bases not matched to a gene. The CDR3 DNA sequence: TGTGCCAGCAGCTTAGGCCTAGCGGGGGGCCACCAAGAGACCCAGTACTTC. Amino acids: CASSLGLAGGHQETQYF.